This passage covers 3 T cell receptor beta chains from one sample sequenced in a study of OX40 agonist ivuxolimab in advanced cancers. The protocol was immunoSEQ multiplex PCR, while the TCRdb copy is restricted to in-frame clones and leaves out a portion. This sample has tens of thousands of clones, with around 85% found just once. Sample: CD4+ or CD8+ T cells sorted from blood, taken in a trial of the OX40 agonist ivuxolimab. The receptors here all came from an adult with an advanced solid tumor such as melanoma, head and neck, liver or kidney cancer.

The rearrangement joins TRBV13 to TRBJ2-1; no definite D call. V shed 7 bases and J shed 4 bases, with 23 bases lying between them. Germline lookup yields CDR1 PRHDT and CDR2 FYEKMQ (reference sequence). The CDR3 extends over 17 amino acids. CDR3 bases: TGTGCCAGCACCCTTGGTGAAGCGAGGCATCAGTACAATGAGCAGTTCTTC. The encoded protein is CASTLGEARHQYNEQFF.

The chain couples TRBV13 to TRBJ2-5; the D gene is possibly TRBD2 (5 bases). V gave up 4 bases and J gave up 5 bases, with 11 bases separating them. Germline-derived CDR1 and CDR2 are PRHDT and FYEKMQ (reference sequence). The CDR3 covers 13 residues. The CDR3 loop reads CASSSRGGETQYF. The CDR3 coding sequence is TGTGCCAGCAGCTCCCGGGGTGGGGAGACCCAGTACTTC. The full variable domain, its missing parts supplied by reference TRBV13 and TRBJ2-5, is AAGVIQSPRHLIKEKRETATLKCYPIPRHDTVYWYQQGPGQDPQFLISFYEKMQSDKGSIPDRFSAQQFSDYHSELNMSSLELGDSALYFCASSSRGGETQYFGPGTRLLVL.

This clone was seen a handful of times. The DNA for the CDR3 is TGTGCCAGCAGTGAAATCCATCGGGCTGACGAGCAGTACTTC. Translating gives CASSEIHRADEQYF. The chain combines TRBV6-5 with TRBJ2-7; the D is unclear. Trimming cost V 5 bases and J 5 bases, with 16 bases left between them. The germline V gene encodes CDR1 MNHEY and CDR2 SVGAGI. This CDR3 contains 14 residues.